A selection of T cell receptor beta chains follows, all from one sample in a study of response to subunit inactivated influenza vaccine. TCRdb reprocessed the RT-PCR reads via MiXCR and lists one record per CDR3 protein. The profile shows 630,000 or so distinct CDR3 sequences, about 15% of them singletons. Sequencing used PBMCs from blood, obtained roughly 12 days after vaccination. The origin of the receptors is a man in his fifties or sixties who received an inactivated influenza vaccine. Each CDR3 is given with its conserved first and last residue. D genes are given only for firm matches. Rows may omit the clone size; those that give it use once, few, many or a size class.

TRBV24-1	TRBJ1-2	few	NA	TGTGCCACCAGTGGTCCAGACAACTATGGCTACACCTTC	CATSGPDNYGYTF
TRBV7-9	TRBJ2-1	NA	NA	TGTGCCAGCAGCTTACTTCCAGGGGTTAGCTCCTACAATGAGCAGTTCTTC	CASSLLPGVSSYNEQFF
TRBV19	TRBJ2-5	NA	NA	TGTGCCAGTAGTCCACAGATACAAGAGACCCAGTACTTC	CASSPQIQETQYF
TRBV12-3/TRBV12-4	TRBJ2-3	NA	TRBD2	TGTGCCAGCAGTTTAAGGGGTATGGCTAGCGGGGGGACAAGCACAGATACGCAGTATTTT	CASSLRGMASGGTSTDTQYF
TRBV2	TRBJ1-1	NA	NA	TGTGCCAGCAGTGCGACGGGGACTGAAGCTTTCTTT	CASSATGTEAFF
TRBV10-2	TRBJ2-3	NA	NA	TGCGCCAGCAGTGTGCAGGGGGGGAATACGCAGTATTTT	CASSVQGGNTQYF
TRBV6-1	TRBJ2-5	many	NA	TGTGCCAGCAGTCGGACAGTCCAAGAGACCCAGTACTTC	CASSRTVQETQYF
TRBV20-1	TRBJ1-4	NA	TRBD1	TGCAGTGCCTCCGGGACAGGGGGTTTCACTAATGATAAACTGTTTTTT	CSASGTGGFTNDKLFF
TRBV6-2/TRBV6-3	TRBJ1-1	few	NA	TGTGCCAGCAGCGACCTTTTCTCGAAGGCTGAAGCTTTCTTT	CASSDLFSKAEAFF
TRBV7-9	TRBJ2-1	few	NA	TGTGCCAGCAGTAATGTCGGTGGTGCGGATCAATACAATGAGCAGTTCTTC	CASSNVGGADQYNEQFF
TRBV20-1	TRBJ1-1	NA	NA	TGCAGTGCTGCCGACACTTCGAACGCTGAAGCTTTCTTT	CSAADTSNAEAFF
TRBV28	TRBJ2-1	few	NA	TGTGCCAGCAGCGATCGGCGGGGTGGCTCCTACAATGAGCAGTTCTTC	CASSDRRGGSYNEQFF
TRBV12-3/TRBV12-4	TRBJ2-7	many	NA	TGTGCCAGCAGTTTAGAGGGACACTACTACGAGCAGTACTTC	CASSLEGHYYEQYF
TRBV4-2	TRBJ2-3	many	TRBD2	TGTGCCAGCAGCCGAGCCGGGACTAGCGGCACAGATACGCAGTATTTT	CASSRAGTSGTDTQYF
TRBV20-1	TRBJ2-7	NA	NA	TGCAGTGCTAGACCTTCTTCCTCCGGGGGCTACGAGCAGTACTTC	CSARPSSSGGYEQYF
TRBV2	TRBJ2-3	NA	TRBD2	TGTGCCAGCACAAGCCGGGACTACAGCACAGATACGCAGTATTTT	CASTSRDYSTDTQYF
TRBV20-1	TRBJ2-7	NA	NA	TGCAGTGCTAGTGGGGCGTACTCCTACGAGCAGTACTTC	CSASGAYSYEQYF
TRBV28	TRBJ2-1	NA	TRBD2	TGTGCCAGCACCCCGGGACTAGCGCGAGGTGAGCAGTTCTTC	CASTPGLARGEQFF
TRBV4-2	TRBJ1-5	few	NA	TGTGCCAGCAGCCAAGGGACACTTAGCAATCAGCCCCAGCATTTT	CASSQGTLSNQPQHF
TRBV12-3/TRBV12-4	TRBJ2-1	NA	NA	TGTGCCAGCAGTGGGGACACCTACAATGAGCAGTTCTTC	CASSGDTYNEQFF
TRBV7-3	TRBJ2-5	NA	NA	TGTGACAACAGAGTACGGGCCTACCAAGAGACCCAGTACTTC	CDNRVRAYQETQYF
TRBV7-6	TRBJ2-7	NA	NA	TGTGCCAGCAGTCCGGGGGTGGGACGGACCATCTACGAGCAGTACTTC	CASSPGVGRTIYEQYF
TRBV6-4	TRBJ2-1	NA	NA	TGTGCCAGCAGTGCCTCCTCCCTTTACAATGAGCAGTTCTTC	CASSASSLYNEQFF
TRBV9	TRBJ2-7	many	NA	TGTGCCAGCAGCCCCCGACACGGGTATGAGCAGTACTTC	CASSPRHGYEQYF
TRBV24-1	TRBJ2-7	few	NA	TGTGCCACCAGTGATCGGGACGGCTACGAGCAGTACTTC	CATSDRDGYEQYF
TRBV5-1	TRBJ2-3	NA	NA	TGCGCCAGCAGCATGAGGGGCCGCACAGATACGCAGTATTTT	CASSMRGRTDTQYF
TRBV9	TRBJ2-3	few	TRBD2	TGTGCCAGCAGCAACGGACTAGCGGAAGCCTACCGCACAGATACGCAGTATTTT	CASSNGLAEAYRTDTQYF
TRBV4-3	TRBJ1-2	few	NA	TGCGCCAGCAGCCAAGATCCTCTCAGGGTGAACTATGGCTACACCTTC	CASSQDPLRVNYGYTF
TRBV12-3/TRBV12-4	TRBJ1-1	few	TRBD1	TGTGCCAGCAGTAAAGGGACAGTTGTTGAAGCTTTCTTT	CASSKGTVVEAFF
TRBV7-2	TRBJ2-5	NA	NA	TGTGCCAGCAGCTTAGTTTTCCTTTACCAAGAGACCCAGTACTTC	CASSLVFLYQETQYF